This TCR beta chain derives from a study of blood T cell repertoires in COVID-19. Overall study context: Acute-phase and convalescent COVID-19 samples originated in the United States, Italy and Spain. T cells, B-cell-depleted T cells, or PBMCs provided the cDNA or gDNA that served as material.

Original processing notes: The authors estimated nucleated cell counts from reference gene primer amplification. Assay: immunoSEQ multiplex PCR; the TCRdb copy retains only in-frame clones and omits some. The DNA was the basis for D and trimming; V, J and clone size are from that table. The sample has 190,000 or so clones, around 87% seen once; the top ten hold about 0.59%. The CDR3 covers 16 residues. The sequencing sample was made of peripheral blood. The J gene is TRBJ1-6, the V gene TRBV12-1. TRBV12-1 constitutes a pseudogene. The receptor was derived from a man aged 45 to 65 with acute or convalescent COVID-19. CDR3 amino acids: CASSFAWSSYNSPLHF. The CDR3 bases are TGTGCCAGCAGCTTTGCCTGGAGCTCCTATAATTCACCCCTCCACTTT.